This TCR beta chain comes out of a study of identical twins. Study-wide points: Analyses of zero insertions could be partly confounded by invariant MAIT and iNKT cells.

Deletions cut 4 bases from V and 7 bases from J, with 20 bases between. The CDR3 is made up of 15 amino acids. Per the germline V gene, CDR1 is DFQATT and CDR2 is SNEGSKA (reference sequence). This clonotype appeared a few times. Its antigen is not identified. Using its own MiXCR run on the 5' RACE reads, TCRdb lists one record per CDR3 protein. The sample comprises under 800,000 distinct CDR3 sequences, over 20% of which are singletons, and roughly 4.3% rests with the top ten. Another study also made use of these data, one on T cells expressing NK-cell markers. In that study: In over 5 donors, dominant CD3+CD56+NKG2C+ clonotypes ranked among the top 10 CD8+ clonotypes.

The sample comprised PBMCs. This clonotype was sampled from a woman younger than 30 in good health. This rearrangement joins TRBV20-1 to TRBJ2-1, with D possibly being TRBD1 (6 bases). The CDR3 sequence: CSATAGQFIMNEQFF. DNA of the CDR3: TGCAGTGCTACGGCAGGACAGTTTATCATGAATGAGCAGTTCTTC.